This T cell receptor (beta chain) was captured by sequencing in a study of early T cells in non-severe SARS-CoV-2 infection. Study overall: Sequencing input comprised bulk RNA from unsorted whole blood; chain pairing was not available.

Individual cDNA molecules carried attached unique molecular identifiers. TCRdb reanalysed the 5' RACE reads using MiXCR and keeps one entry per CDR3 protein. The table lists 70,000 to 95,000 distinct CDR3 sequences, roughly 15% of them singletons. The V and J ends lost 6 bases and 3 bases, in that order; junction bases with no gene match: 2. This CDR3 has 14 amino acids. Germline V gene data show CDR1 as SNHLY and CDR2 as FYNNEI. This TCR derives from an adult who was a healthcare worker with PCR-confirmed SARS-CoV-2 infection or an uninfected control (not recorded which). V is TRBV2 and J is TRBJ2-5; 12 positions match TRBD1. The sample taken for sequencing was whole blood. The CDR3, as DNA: TGTGCCAGCAGCGGGACAGGGGGCAAAGAGACCCAGTACTTC. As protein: CASSGTGGKETQYF.